This TCR beta chain is drawn from a study of CD8 T cells in ankylosing spondylitis. This CDR3 contains 16 residues. Trimming cost V 2 bases and J 4 bases, with 17 bases left between them. Libraries for TCR beta were made by quantitative 5'-RACE with molecular barcodes. TCRdb re-analysed the 5' RACE reads in MiXCR, keeping a single row per CDR3 protein. Here the sample spans about 160,000 distinct CDR3 sequences, 40% to 50% being singletons. Regarding the study as a whole: The study looked at matched synovial fluid samples from ankylosing spondylitis patients. Disease-linked clones were reported to be significantly enriched there. Several highly homologous variants made up a TCR beta motif that seemed to typify ankylosing spondylitis blood.

On this clonotype: Its antigen is still unknown.

The sequence came from a male donor with ankylosing spondylitis. Sequencing used synovial fluid, either unsorted or a sorted T cell fraction (not recorded which). The genes are TRBV12-3 or TRBV12-4 and TRBJ1-2; D gene uncertain. This chain's CDR3 is CASSLPPQDGSYGYTF. In DNA form, the CDR3 reads TGTGCCAGCAGTTTACCCCCCCAGGACGGCAGCTATGGCTACACCTTC.